This T cell receptor (beta chain) is drawn from a study of CD8 T cells in ankylosing spondylitis. Study-wide results and limits: Researchers reportedly found disease-linked clones significantly enriched in matched ankylosing spondylitis synovial fluid. Earlier authors reported some of these motif variants in reactive arthritis synovial fluid and blood.

Scientists made TCR beta libraries using quantitative 5'-RACE with molecular barcodes. TCRdb processed the 5' RACE reads anew with MiXCR; each CDR3 protein has one entry. The sample lists about 250,000 distinct CDR3 sequences, roughly a third occurring once. CDR1 is WSHSY, CDR2 SAAADI, per germline. The CDR3 runs 14 residues. The V and J ends lost 7 bases and 3 bases respectively, with 14 bases between them. This clonotype was observed a few times. Its antigen remains unknown. Material: blood, either unsorted or a sorted T cell fraction (not recorded which). This chain joins TRBV10-2 and TRBJ2-3; D not certain. The sequence derives from a male donor with ankylosing spondylitis or in good health (not recorded which). The CDR3 spells CASTRTSLTDTQYF. The CDR3, as DNA: TGCGCCAGCACCAGGACGTCCCTAACAGATACGCAGTATTTT.